This T cell receptor beta chain was profiled in a study of graft-versus-host responses after intestinal transplantation. As for the study in general: Transplants given to recipients were multivisceral, liver-intestinal, or isolated intestinal. Anti-thymocyte globulin served as induction for all recipients, who then took tacrolimus and steroids for three to four years. Findings and limits, study-wide: Early HvG declines after transplant were associated with peak circulating GvH clone levels. Graft-donor T cell macrochimerism in patients accompanied high graft-versus-host to host-versus-graft clonal ratios in allografts.

A word on this clone: Its antigen is not identified.

Generated by immunoSEQ multiplex PCR, the TCRdb table keeps only in-frame clones and is missing some. Of 15,000 to 20,000 clones listed, about 93% were seen once; the top ten hold 1.5% to 2.5%. Germline assignment: CDR1 SQVTM and CDR2 ANQGSEA. The CDR3 spans 17 residues. V shed 1 base and J 3 bases; nucleotides not matched to a gene: 8. The clonotype comes from a human patient who received an intestinal transplant, so some T cells may come from the graft donor. Sequenced here: PBMCs, sampled roughly 54 weeks after transplant. The chain carries TRBV29-1 and TRBJ2-3, with 12 bases lining up with TRBD2. DNA of the CDR3: TGCAGCGTTGAAGTTCTCGGACTAGCGGGGCGGACAGATACGCAGTATTTT. Translation gives CSVEVLGLAGRTDTQYF.